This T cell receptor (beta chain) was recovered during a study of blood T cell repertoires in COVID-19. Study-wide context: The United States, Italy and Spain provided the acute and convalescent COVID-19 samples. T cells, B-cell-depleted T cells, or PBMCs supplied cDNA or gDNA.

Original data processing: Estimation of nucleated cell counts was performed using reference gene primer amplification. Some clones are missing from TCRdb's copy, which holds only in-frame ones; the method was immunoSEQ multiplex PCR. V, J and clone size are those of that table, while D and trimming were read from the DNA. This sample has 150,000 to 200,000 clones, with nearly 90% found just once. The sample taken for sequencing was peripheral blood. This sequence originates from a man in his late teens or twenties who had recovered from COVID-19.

CDR3 in DNA: TGTGCCAGCAGCGTATCGTCTGGAGGCACAGATACGCAGTATTTT. The encoded protein is CASSVSSGGTDTQYF. The chain carries TRBV9 and TRBJ2-3; D is undetermined. The germline V and J ends were trimmed by 1 base and 1 base, with 10 bases remaining between them. This CDR3 is built from 15 residues. Per germline, CDR1 SGDLS and CDR2 YYNGEE.